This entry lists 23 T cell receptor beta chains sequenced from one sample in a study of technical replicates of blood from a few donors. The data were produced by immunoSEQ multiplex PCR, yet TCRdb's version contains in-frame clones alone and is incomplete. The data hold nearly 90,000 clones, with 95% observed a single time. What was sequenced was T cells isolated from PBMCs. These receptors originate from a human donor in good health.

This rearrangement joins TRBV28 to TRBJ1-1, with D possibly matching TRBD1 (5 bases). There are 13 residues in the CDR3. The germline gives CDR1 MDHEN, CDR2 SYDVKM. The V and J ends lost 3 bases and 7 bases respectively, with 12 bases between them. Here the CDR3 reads CASSFRQTSEAFF. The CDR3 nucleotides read TGTGCCAGCAGTTTCCGACAGACCAGTGAAGCTTTCTTT.

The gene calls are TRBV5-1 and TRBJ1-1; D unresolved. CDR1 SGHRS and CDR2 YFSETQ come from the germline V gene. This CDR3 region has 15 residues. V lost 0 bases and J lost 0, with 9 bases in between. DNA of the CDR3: TGCGCCAGCAGCTTGGAGCCAGGCATGAACACTGAAGCTTTCTTT. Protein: CASSLEPGMNTEAFF.

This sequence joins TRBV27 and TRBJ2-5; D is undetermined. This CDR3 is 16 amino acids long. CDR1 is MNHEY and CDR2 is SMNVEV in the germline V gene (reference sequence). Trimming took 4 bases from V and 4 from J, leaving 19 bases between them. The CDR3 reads CASSSPGKTNLETQYF. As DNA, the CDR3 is TGTGCCAGCAGTTCCCCCGGCAAGACAAACCTAGAGACCCAGTACTTC.

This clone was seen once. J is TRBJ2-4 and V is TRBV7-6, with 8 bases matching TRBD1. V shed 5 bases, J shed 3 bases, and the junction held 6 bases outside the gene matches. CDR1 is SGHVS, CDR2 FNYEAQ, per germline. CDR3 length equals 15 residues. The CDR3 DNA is TGTGCCAGCAGCCCCAATACAGGGGGCAAAAACATTCAGTACTTC. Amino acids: CASSPNTGGKNIQYF.

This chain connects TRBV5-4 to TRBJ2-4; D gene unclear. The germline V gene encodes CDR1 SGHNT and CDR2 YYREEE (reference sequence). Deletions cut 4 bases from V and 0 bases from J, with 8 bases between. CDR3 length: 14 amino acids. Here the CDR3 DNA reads TGTGCCAGCAGCGACACCTTAGCCAAAAACATTCAGTACTTC. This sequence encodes CASSDTLAKNIQYF. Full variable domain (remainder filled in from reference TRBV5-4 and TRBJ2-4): ETGVTQSPTHLIKTRGQQVTLRCSSQSGHNTVSWYQQALGQGPQFIFQYYREEENGRGNFPPRFSGLQFPNYSSELNVNALELDDSALYLCASSDTLAKNIQYFGAGTRLSVL.

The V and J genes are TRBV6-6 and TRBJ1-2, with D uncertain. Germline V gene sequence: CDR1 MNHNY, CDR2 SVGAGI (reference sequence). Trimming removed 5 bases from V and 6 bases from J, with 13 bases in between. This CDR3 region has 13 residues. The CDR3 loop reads CASSNHEGDGYTF. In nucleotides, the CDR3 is TGTGCCAGCAGTAACCACGAGGGTGATGGCTACACCTTC.

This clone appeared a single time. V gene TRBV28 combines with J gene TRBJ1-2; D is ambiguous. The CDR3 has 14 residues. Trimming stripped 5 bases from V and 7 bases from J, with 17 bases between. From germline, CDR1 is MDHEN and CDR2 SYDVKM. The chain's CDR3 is CASSPPQWQTGYTF. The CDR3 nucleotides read TGTGCCAGCAGTCCTCCACAGTGGCAGACTGGCTACACCTTC.

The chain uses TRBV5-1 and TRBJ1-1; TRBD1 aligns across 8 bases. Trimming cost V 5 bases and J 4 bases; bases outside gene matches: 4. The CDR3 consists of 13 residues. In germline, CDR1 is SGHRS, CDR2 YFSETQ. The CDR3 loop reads CASSDRGGTEAFF. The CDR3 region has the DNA TGCGCCAGCAGTGACAGGGGTGGCACTGAAGCTTTCTTT.

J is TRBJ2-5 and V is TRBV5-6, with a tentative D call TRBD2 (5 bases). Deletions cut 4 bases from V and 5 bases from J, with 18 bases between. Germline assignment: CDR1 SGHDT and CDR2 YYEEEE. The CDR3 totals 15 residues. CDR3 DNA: TGTGCCAGCAGCCCCACCGGACCCAGGAGGGAGACCCAGTACTTC. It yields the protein CASSPTGPRRETQYF.

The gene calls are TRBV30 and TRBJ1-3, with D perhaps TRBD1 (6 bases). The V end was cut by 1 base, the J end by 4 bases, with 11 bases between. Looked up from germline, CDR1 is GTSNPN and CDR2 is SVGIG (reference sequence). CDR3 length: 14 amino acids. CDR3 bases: TGTGCCTGGAGTGACCCAGGGGCCGGAAACACCATATATTTT. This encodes CAWSDPGAGNTIYF.

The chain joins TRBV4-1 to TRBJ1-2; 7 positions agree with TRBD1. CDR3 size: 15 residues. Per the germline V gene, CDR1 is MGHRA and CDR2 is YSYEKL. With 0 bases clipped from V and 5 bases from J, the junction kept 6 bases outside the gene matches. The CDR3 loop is CASSQENRGGYGYTF. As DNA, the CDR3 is TGCGCCAGCAGCCAAGAGAACAGGGGAGGATATGGCTACACCTTC.

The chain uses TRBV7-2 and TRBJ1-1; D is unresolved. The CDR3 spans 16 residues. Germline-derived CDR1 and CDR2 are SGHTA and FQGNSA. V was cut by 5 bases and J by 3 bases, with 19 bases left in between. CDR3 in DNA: TGTGCCAGCAGCCCCAACCTCGAGGGATTGCACACTGAAGCTTTCTTT. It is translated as CASSPNLEGLHTEAFF.

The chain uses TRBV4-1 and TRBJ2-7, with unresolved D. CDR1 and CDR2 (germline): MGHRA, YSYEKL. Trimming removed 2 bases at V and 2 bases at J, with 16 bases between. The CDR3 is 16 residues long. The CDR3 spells CASSQRLGEAPYEQYF. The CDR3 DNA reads TGCGCCAGCAGCCAACGCCTCGGAGAAGCTCCCTACGAGCAGTACTTC.

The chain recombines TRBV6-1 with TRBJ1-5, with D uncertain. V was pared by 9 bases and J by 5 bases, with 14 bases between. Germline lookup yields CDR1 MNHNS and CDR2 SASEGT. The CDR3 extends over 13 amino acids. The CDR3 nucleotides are TGTGCCAGTGCGACTGTTGAATATCAGCCCCAGCATTTT. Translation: CASATVEYQPQHF.

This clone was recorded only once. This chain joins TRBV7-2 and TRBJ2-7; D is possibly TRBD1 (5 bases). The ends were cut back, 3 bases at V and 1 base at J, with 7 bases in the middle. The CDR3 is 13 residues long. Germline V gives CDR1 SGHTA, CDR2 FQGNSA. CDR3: CASSLTASYEQYF. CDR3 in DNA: TGTGCCAGCAGCTTGACAGCTTCCTACGAGCAGTACTTC.

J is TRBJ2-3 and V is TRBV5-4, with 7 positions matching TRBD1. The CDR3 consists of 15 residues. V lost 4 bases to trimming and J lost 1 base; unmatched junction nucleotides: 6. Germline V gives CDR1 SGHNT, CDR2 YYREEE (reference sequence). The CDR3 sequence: CASSRRGQGTDTQYF. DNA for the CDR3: TGTGCCAGCAGCCGTCGTGGACAGGGCACAGATACGCAGTATTTT.

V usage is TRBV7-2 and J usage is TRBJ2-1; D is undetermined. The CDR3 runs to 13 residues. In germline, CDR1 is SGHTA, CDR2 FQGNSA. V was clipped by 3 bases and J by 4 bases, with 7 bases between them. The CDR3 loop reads CASSFWPYNEQFF. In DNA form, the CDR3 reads TGTGCCAGCAGCTTCTGGCCATACAATGAGCAGTTCTTC.

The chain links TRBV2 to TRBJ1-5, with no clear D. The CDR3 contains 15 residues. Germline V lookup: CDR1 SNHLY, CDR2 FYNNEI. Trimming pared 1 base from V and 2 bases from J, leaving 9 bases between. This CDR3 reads CASSEGAAGNQPQHF. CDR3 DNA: TGTGCCAGCAGTGAAGGGGCAGCAGGCAATCAGCCCCAGCATTTT.

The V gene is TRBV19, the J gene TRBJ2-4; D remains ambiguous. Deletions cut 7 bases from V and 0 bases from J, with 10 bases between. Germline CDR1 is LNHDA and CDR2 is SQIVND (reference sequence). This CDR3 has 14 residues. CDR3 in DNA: TGTGCCAGTAATGCGGAGTTAGCCAAAAACATTCAGTACTTC. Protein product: CASNAELAKNIQYF.

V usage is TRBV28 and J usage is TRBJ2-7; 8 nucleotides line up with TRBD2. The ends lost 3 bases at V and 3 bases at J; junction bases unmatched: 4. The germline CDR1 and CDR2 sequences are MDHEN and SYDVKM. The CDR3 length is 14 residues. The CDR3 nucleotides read TGTGCCAGCAGTTTTGAAACTAGCGGCTACGAGCAGTACTTC. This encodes CASSFETSGYEQYF. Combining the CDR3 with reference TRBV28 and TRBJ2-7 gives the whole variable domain DVKVTQSSRYLVKRTGEKVFLECVQDMDHENMFWYRQDPGLGLRLIYFSYDVKMKEKGDIPEGYSVSREKKERFSLILESASTNQTSMYLCASSFETSGYEQYFGPGTRLTVT.

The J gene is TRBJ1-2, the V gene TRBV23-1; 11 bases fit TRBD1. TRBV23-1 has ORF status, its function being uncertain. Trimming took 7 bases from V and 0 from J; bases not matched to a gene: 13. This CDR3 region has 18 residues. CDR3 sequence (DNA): TGCGCCAGCATGGGGGACAGGGGGTTCGTCCTAGCTAACTATGGCTACACCTTC. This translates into CASMGDRGFVLANYGYTF.

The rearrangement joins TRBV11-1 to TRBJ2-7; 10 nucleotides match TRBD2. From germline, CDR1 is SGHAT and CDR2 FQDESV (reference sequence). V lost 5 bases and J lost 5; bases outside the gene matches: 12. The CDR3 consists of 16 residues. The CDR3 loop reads CASSPRGAGGLNEQYF. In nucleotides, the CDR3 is TGTGCCAGCAGCCCCCGTGGAGCGGGAGGGCTCAACGAGCAGTACTTC.

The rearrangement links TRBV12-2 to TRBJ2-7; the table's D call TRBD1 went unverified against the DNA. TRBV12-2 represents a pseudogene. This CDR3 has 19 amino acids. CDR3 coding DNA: TGTGCAAGTCGCTTAGGGGGGAGCTCCGGACAGGGGCTACTCTACGAGCAGTACTTC. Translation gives CASRLGGSSGQGLLYEQYF.